This is a list of T cell receptor beta chains from one sample in a study of cytomegalovirus exposure and HLA in healthy donors. The method was immunoSEQ multiplex PCR; TCRdb's version includes in-frame clones alone and lacks a portion of them. The table has some 170,000 clones, about two thirds seen once. The sequenced material came from PBMCs. The source of these receptors is a woman in her thirties in good health and CMV-seronegative. Each CDR3 is given without its conserved first and last residue.

v_gene: TRBV19; len: 12; CDR3aa: ASSIVGVGTEAF
v_gene: TRBV28; len: 13; CDR3aa: ASSSTSSAVGEQY
v_gene: TRBV28; len: 9; CDR3aa: ASLGGAEAF
v_gene: TRBV30; len: 13; CDR3aa: AWSVRDYPYNEQF
v_gene: TRBV7-3; len: 13; CDR3aa: ASSLEGWGTGELF
v_gene: TRBV12-5; len: 12; CDR3aa: ASGTGSGVWEQY
v_gene: TRBV28; len: 12; CDR3aa: ASRRAGGRDTQY
v_gene: TRBV6-6; len: 12; CDR3aa: ASSYGLGAPEAF
v_gene: TRBV7-2; len: 12; CDR3aa: ASSLDRGLETQY
v_gene: TRBV5-1; len: 12; CDR3aa: ASSWGLDTDTQY
v_gene: TRBV9; len: 13; CDR3aa: ASSVLSGGNYGYT
v_gene: TRBV11-2; len: 11; CDR3aa: ASRGGGLDGYT
v_gene: TRBV11-2; len: 12; CDR3aa: ASSLMSSNQPQH
v_gene: TRBV15; len: 11; CDR3aa: ATRTGLGETQY
v_gene: TRBV11-1; len: 13; CDR3aa: ASSYDIISYNEQF
v_gene: TRBV28; len: 15; CDR3aa: ASSLRWGHGANYGYT
v_gene: TRBV4-3; len: 13; CDR3aa: ASSQDRIDSGEQY
v_gene: TRBV6-6; len: 10; CDR3aa: ASWDRRQPQH
v_gene: TRBV19; len: 13; CDR3aa: ASSTAAGAYNEQF
v_gene: TRBV27; len: 12; CDR3aa: ASSFGTSVREQY
v_gene: TRBV19; len: 9; CDR3aa: ASSSAGQAF
v_gene: TRBV5-1; len: 11; CDR3aa: ASSLVIQETQY
v_gene: TRBV27; len: 12; CDR3aa: ASSWGPNTGELF
v_gene: TRBV29-1; len: 11; CDR3aa: SAREGLGETQY
v_gene: TRBV6-6; len: 14; CDR3aa: ASSYSAQGGSYEQY
v_gene: TRBV10-3; len: 13; CDR3aa: AISERGDHTGELF
v_gene: TRBV7-8; len: 15; CDR3aa: ASSLAAEGWRATEAF
v_gene: TRBV29-1; len: 12; CDR3aa: SVGAGTTIYGYT
v_gene: TRBV6-5; len: 10; CDR3aa: ASSYSSQPQH
v_gene: TRBV28; len: 13; CDR3aa: ASSLSWTGGETQY
v_gene: TRBV5-4; len: 15; CDR3aa: ASSAGTGDTGANVLT
v_gene: TRBV7-2; len: 9; CDR3aa: ASSREQEQY
v_gene: TRBV2; len: 12; CDR3aa: ATRGGESTDTQY
v_gene: TRBV5-8; len: 13; CDR3aa: ASSIGQGLAYEQY
v_gene: TRBV5-4; len: 14; CDR3aa: ASSFIRAGAFKTQY
v_gene: TRBV5-1; len: 11; CDR3aa: ASSKDLYNEQF
v_gene: TRBV4-1; len: 15; CDR3aa: ASSHLLGTRSTDTQY
v_gene: TRBV2; len: 14; CDR3aa: ASSVQGWGSGNTIY
v_gene: TRBV10-3; len: 12; CDR3aa: AISESRGEDTQY
v_gene: TRBV7-8; len: 12; CDR3aa: ASSEAGREETQY
v_gene: TRBV30; len: 9; CDR3aa: AWSRGGGYT
v_gene: TRBV28; len: 11; CDR3aa: ASSPGLRYEQY
v_gene: TRBV25-1; len: 15; CDR3aa: ASSELEDRAVAGELF
v_gene: TRBV5-1; len: 14; CDR3aa: ASSPGQGRGDEKLF
v_gene: TRBV5-6; len: 13; CDR3aa: ASQLGAGGSQPQH
v_gene: TRBV15; len: 14; CDR3aa: ATSSQRGINTGELF